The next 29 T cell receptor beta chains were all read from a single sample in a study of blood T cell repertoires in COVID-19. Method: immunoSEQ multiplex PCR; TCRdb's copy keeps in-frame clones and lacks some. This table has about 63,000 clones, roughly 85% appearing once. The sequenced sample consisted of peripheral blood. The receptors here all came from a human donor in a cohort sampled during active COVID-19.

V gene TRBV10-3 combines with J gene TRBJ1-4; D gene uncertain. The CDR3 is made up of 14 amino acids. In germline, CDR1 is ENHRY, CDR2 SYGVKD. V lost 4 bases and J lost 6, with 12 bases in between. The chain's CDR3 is CAISAGTVDEKLFF. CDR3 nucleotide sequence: TGTGCCATCAGTGCAGGAACAGTCGATGAAAAACTGTTTTTT.

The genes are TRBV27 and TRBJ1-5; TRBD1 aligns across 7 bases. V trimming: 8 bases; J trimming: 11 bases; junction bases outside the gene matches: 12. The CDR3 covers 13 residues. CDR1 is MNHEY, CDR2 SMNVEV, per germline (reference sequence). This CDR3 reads CASAIRGPETQHF. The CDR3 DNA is TGTGCCAGCGCCATAAGGGGGCCCGAGACCCAGCATTTT.

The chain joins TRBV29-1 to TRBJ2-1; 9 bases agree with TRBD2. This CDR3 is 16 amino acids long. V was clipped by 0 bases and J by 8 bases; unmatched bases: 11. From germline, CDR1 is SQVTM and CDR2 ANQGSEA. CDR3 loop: CSVEDPLAGGPYEQFF. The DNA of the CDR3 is TGCAGCGTTGAAGATCCCCTGGCGGGAGGGCCCTATGAGCAGTTCTTC.

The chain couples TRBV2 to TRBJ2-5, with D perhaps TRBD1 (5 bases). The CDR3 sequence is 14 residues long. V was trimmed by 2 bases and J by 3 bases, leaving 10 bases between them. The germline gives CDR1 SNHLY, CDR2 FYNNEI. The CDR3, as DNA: TGTGCCAGCAGTGAAAGGGCAGGGAAAGAGACCCAGTACTTC. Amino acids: CASSERAGKETQYF.

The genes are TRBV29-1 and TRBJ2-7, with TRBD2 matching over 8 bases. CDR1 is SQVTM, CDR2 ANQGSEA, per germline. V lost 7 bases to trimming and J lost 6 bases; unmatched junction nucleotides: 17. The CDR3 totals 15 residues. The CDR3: CSATRGSGSKAEQYF. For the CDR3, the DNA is TGCAGCGCTACCAGAGGGAGCGGGAGTAAGGCCGAGCAGTACTTC.

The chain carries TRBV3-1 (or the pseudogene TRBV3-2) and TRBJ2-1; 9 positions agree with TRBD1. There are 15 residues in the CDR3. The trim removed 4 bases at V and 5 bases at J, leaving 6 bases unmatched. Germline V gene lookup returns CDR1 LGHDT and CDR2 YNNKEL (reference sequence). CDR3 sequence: CASSRGQGMNNEQFF. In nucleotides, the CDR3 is TGTGCCAGCAGCCGGGGACAGGGAATGAACAATGAGCAGTTCTTC.

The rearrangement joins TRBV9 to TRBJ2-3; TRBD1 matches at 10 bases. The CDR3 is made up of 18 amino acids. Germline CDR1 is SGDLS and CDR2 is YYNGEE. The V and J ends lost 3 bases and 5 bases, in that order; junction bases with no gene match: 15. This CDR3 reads CASSAIPGTGERGDTQYF. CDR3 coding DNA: TGTGCCAGCAGCGCTATCCCTGGGACAGGGGAAAGAGGAGATACGCAGTATTTT.

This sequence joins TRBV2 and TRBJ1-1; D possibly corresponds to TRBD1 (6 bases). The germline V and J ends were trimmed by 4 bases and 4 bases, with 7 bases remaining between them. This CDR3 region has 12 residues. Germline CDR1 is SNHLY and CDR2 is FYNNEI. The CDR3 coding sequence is TGTGCCAGCAGTGTAGGGGGCACTGAAGCTTTCTTT. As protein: CASSVGGTEAFF.

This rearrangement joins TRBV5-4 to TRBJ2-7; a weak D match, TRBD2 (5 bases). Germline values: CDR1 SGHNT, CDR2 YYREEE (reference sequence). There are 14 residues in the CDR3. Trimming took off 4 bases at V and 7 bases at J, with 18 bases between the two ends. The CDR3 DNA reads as TGTGCCAGCAGCACGCGGGCTAGTGGAAAAGAGCAGTACTTC. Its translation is CASSTRASGKEQYF.

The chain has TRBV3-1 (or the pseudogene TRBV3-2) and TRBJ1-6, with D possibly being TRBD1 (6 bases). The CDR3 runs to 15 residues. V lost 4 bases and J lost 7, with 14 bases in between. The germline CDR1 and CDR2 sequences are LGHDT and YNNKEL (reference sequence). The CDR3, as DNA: TGTGCCAGCAGCCCGCGCGGACAGTCCAATTCACCCCTCCACTTT. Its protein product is CASSPRGQSNSPLHF.

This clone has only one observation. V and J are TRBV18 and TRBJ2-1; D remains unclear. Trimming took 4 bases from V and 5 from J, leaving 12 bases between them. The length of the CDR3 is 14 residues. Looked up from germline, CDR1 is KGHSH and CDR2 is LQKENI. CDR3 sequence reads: CASSLIQEHNEQFF. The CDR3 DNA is TGTGCCAGCTCACTGATCCAGGAACACAATGAGCAGTTCTTC.

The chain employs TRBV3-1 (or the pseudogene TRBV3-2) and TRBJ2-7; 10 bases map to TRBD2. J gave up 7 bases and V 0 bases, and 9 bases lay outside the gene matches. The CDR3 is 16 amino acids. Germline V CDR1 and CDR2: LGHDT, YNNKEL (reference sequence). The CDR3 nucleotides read TGTGCCAGCAGCCAAGATAGGGCTAGCGGGAGAGTTGAGCAGTACTTC. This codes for CASSQDRASGRVEQYF.

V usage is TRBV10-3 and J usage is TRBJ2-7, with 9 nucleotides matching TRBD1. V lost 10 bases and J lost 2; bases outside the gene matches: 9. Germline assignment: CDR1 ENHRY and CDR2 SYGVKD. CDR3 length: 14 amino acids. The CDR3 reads CATRRDRAPYEQYF. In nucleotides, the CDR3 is TGTGCCACAAGGCGGGACAGGGCCCCCTACGAGCAGTACTTC.

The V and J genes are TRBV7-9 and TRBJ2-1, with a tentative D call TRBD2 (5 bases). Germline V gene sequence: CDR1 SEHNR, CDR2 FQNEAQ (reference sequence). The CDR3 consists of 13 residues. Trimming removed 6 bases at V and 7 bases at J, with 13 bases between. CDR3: CASSRGILNEQFF. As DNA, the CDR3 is TGTGCCAGCAGTCGAGGGATTTTGAATGAGCAGTTCTTC.

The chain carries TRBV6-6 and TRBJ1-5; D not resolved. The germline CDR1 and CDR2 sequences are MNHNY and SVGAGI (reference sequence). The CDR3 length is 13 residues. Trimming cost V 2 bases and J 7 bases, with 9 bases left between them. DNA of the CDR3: TGTGCCAGCAGTTACGGAGAGTACCAGCCCCAGCATTTT. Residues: CASSYGEYQPQHF.

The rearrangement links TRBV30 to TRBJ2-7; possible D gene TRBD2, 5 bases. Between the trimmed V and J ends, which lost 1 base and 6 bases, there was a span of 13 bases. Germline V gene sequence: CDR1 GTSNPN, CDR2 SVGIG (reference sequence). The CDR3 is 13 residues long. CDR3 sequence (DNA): TGTGCCTGGAGTGACGGTTCGGGGTCCGAGCAGTACTTC. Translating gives CAWSDGSGSEQYF. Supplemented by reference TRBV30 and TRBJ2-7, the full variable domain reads SQTIHQWPATLVQPVGSPLSLECTVEGTSNPNLYWYRQAAGRGLQLLFYSVGIGQISSEVPQNLSASRPQDRQFILSSKKLLLSDSGFYLCAWSDGSGSEQYFGPGTRLTVT.

The CDR3 sequence: CASRRDRSTGELFF. CDR3 DNA sequence: TGTGCCAGTAGAAGGGACAGAAGCACCGGGGAGCTGTTTTTT. The V and J genes are TRBV19 and TRBJ2-2, with 7 bases aligning to TRBD1. CDR1 and CDR2 from the germline V gene are LNHDA and SQIVND (reference sequence). V was pared by 6 bases and J by 4 bases, with 5 bases of the junction left unmatched. This CDR3 is built from 14 residues.

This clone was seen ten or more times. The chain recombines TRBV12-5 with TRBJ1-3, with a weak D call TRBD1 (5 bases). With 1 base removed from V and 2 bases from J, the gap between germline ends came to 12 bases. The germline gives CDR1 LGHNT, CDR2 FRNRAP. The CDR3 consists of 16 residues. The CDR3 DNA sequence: TGTGCTAGTGGTTTGGCGGCGGGGCGAGCTGGAAACACCATATATTTT. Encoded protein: CASGLAAGRAGNTIYF.

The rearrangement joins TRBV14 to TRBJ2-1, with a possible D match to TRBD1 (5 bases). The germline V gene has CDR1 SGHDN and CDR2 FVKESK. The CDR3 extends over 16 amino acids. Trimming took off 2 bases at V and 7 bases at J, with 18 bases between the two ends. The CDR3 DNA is TGTGCCAGCAGCCAAACCTCAATGCAGGGCAAAAATGAGCAGTTCTTC. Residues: CASSQTSMQGKNEQFF.

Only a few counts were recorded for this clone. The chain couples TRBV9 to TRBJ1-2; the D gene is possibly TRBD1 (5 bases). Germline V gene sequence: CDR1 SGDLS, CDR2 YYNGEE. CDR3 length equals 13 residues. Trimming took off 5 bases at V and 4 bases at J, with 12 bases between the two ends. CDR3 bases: TGTGCCAGCAGTAAGGGACTGCTCTATGGCTACACCTTC. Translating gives CASSKGLLYGYTF.

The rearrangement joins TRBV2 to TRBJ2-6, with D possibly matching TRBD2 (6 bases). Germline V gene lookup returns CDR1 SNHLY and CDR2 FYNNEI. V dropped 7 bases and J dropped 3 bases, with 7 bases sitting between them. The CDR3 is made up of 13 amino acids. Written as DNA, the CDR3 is TGTGCCAGCAAGCGGGTTGGGGCCAACGTCCTGACTTTC. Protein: CASKRVGANVLTF.

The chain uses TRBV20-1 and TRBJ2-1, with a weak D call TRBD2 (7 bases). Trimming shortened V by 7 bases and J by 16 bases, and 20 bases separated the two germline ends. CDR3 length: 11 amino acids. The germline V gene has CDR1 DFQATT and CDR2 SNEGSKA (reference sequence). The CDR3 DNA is TGCAGTGTCGAAAGGGGGGAGGGCCATTTCTTC. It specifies CSVERGEGHFF.

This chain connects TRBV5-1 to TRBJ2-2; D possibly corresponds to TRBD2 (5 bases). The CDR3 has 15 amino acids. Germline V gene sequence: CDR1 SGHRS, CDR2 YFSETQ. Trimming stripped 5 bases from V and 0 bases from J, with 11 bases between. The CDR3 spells CASSMRAANTGELFF. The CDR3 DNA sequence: TGCGCCAGCAGTATGCGGGCGGCGAACACCGGGGAGCTGTTTTTT.

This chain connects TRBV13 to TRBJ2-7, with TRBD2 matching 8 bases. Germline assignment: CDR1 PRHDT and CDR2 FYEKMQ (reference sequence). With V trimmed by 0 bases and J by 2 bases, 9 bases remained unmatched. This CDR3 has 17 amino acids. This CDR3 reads CASSLGPGSGITYEQYF. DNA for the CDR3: TGTGCCAGCAGCTTAGGCCCGGGTAGCGGGATTACCTACGAGCAGTACTTC.

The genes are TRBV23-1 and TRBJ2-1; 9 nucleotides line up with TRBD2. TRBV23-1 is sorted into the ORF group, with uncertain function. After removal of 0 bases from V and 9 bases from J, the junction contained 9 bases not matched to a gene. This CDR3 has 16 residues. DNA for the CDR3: TGCGCCAGCAGTCAATCGAAGCGCGGGAGGGGGGTTGAGCAGTTCTTC. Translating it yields CASSQSKRGRGVEQFF.

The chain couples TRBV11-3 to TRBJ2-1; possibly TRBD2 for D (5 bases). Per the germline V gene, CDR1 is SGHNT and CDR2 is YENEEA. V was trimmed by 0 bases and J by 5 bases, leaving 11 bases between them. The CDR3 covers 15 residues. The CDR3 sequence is CASSLDGLSDNEQFF. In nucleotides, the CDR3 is TGTGCCAGCAGCTTAGATGGACTGTCGGACAATGAGCAGTTCTTC.

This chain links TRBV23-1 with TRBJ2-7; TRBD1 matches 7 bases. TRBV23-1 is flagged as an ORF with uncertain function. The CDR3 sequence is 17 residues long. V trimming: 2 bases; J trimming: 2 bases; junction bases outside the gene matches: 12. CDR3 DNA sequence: TGCGCCAGCAGTCAAAACAGGGGAAGGGTGAGGACCTACGAGCAGTACTTC. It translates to CASSQNRGRVRTYEQYF.

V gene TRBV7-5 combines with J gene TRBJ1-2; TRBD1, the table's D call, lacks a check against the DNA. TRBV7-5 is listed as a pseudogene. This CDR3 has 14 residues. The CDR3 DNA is TGTGCCAGAAGCCATGACAGACCTAACTATGGCTACACCTTC. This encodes CARSHDRPNYGYTF.

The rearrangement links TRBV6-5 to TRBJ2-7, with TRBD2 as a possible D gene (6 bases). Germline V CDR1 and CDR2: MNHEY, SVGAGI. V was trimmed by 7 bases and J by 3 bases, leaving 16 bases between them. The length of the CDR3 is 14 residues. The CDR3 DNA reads TGTGCCAGCACCAAAGGGCAGGGAGGCTACGAGCAGTACTTC. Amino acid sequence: CASTKGQGGYEQYF.